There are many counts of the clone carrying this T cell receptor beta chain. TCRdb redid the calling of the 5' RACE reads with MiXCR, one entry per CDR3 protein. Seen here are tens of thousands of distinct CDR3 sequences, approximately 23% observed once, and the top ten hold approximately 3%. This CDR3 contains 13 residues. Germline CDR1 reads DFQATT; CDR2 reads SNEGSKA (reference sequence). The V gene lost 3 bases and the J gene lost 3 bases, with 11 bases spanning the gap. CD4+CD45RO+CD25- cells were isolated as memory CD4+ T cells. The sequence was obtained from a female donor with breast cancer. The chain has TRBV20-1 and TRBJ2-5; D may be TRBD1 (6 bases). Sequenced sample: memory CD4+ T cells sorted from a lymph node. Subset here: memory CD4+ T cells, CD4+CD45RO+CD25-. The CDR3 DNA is TGCAGTGCTAGCATGGGGGCTAAAGAGACCCAGTACTTC. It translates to CSASMGAKETQYF.